These T cell receptor beta chains were read from a single sample in a study of blood T cell repertoires in COVID-19. Clones were read by immunoSEQ multiplex PCR, and TCRdb kept only the in-frame ones, dropping some. The table lists roughly 360,000 clones, 75% to 90% of them singletons. The sample taken for sequencing was PBMCs or T cells enriched from blood (not recorded which). The receptors stem from a woman aged 45 to 65 who had recovered from COVID-19. Each CDR3 is given with its conserved first and last residue. D genes are given only for firm matches. The size field is filled for only some rows; it gives once, few, many or a size class.

>TRBV7-2|TRBJ1-3|few|-
CASSLAPGGGGNTIYF
TGTGCCAGCAGCTTAGCGCCTGGGGGAGGTGGAAACACCATATATTTT
>TRBV30|TRBJ1-1|-|-
CALQGGSEAFF
TGTGCCCTACAGGGAGGGAGTGAAGCTTTCTTT
>TRBV12-5|TRBJ1-1|-|TRBD1
CASGLVPAGQGISPKREAFF
TGTGCTAGTGGTTTGGTACCAGCCGGACAGGGGATTAGCCCTAAGCGTGAAGCTTTCTTT
>TRBV6-5|TRBJ1-2|-|TRBD1
CASSLGQGAVGYTF
TGTGCCAGCAGCCTGGGACAGGGGGCTGTGGGCTACACCTTC
>TRBV30|TRBJ1-1|-|-
CAWGRGLNTEAFF
TGTGCCTGGGGCAGGGGTCTGAACACTGAAGCTTTCTTT
>TRBV2|TRBJ1-5|-|TRBD1
CASSAVLFLGTGGVQPQHF
TGTGCCAGCAGTGCTGTCTTGTTCCTAGGGACAGGGGGCGTTCAGCCCCAGCATTTT
>TRBV14|TRBJ2-1|-|-
CASSPRGFDEQFF
TGTGCCAGCAGCCCAAGAGGATTCGATGAGCAGTTCTTC
>TRBV2|TRBJ2-1|many|-
CASSDTVYNEQFF
TGTGCCAGCAGCGATACAGTGTACAATGAGCAGTTCTTC
>TRBV16|TRBJ1-2|few|TRBD1
CASSQLHRTGSYGYTF
TGTGCCAGCAGCCAATTGCATAGGACAGGGAGCTATGGCTACACCTTC
>TRBV3-1/TRBV3-2|TRBJ2-7|-|TRBD1
CASSQDKAGQGLTYEQYF
TGTGCCAGCAGCCAAGATAAGGCGGGACAGGGGTTAACCTACGAGCAGTACTTC
>TRBV19|TRBJ2-6|-|TRBD1
CASSIRVGQGPLPGANVLTF
TGTGCCAGTAGTATAAGGGTTGGACAGGGACCTCTTCCTGGGGCCAACGTCCTGACTTTC
>TRBV18|TRBJ1-2|once|TRBD1
CASSLTETGANYGYTF
TGTGCCAGCTCACTAACCGAGACAGGGGCTAACTATGGCTACACCTTC
>TRBV11-3|TRBJ2-2|-|-
CASTWVQVGELFF
TGTGCCAGCACCTGGGTTCAGGTCGGGGAGCTGTTTTTT
>TRBV29-1|TRBJ1-3|-|TRBD1
CSVARGRSDTIYF
TGCAGCGTTGCCAGGGGGCGCTCTGACACCATATATTTT
>TRBV9|TRBJ2-5|-|TRBD1
CASSVAEPGQGAGETQYF
TGTGCCAGCAGCGTAGCTGAACCGGGACAGGGGGCGGGAGAGACCCAGTACTTC
>TRBV7-8|TRBJ2-2|-|-
CASSLWTGGLFF
TGTGCCAGCAGCTTATGGACCGGGGGGCTGTTTTTT
>TRBV30|TRBJ1-5|few|-
CAWSQGVSPQPQHF
TGTGCCTGGAGCCAGGGTGTTAGTCCTCAGCCCCAGCATTTT
>TRBV19|TRBJ1-2|-|-
CASSFSSAYGYTF
TGTGCCAGTAGCTTTTCCAGCGCCTATGGCTACACCTTC
>TRBV2|TRBJ1-1|-|-
CASNSQSMNTEAFF
TGTGCCAGCAATTCGCAGTCCATGAACACTGAAGCTTTCTTT
>TRBV5-1|TRBJ1-4|-|-
CASSTGQSAEKLFF
TGCGCCAGCAGCACCGGACAGAGCGCAGAAAAACTGTTTTTT
>TRBV3-1/TRBV3-2|TRBJ2-7|few|-
CASSLQGGEQYF
TGTGCCAGCAGCCTACAGGGCGGCGAGCAGTACTTC
>TRBV19|TRBJ1-5|-|-
CASSVGRAQLSNQPQHF
TGTGCCAGTAGTGTCGGCAGGGCACAACTTAGCAATCAGCCCCAGCATTTT
>TRBV7-2|TRBJ1-1|once|-
CASSLALGQNTEAFF
TGTGCCAGCAGCTTAGCGCTGGGGCAGAACACTGAAGCTTTCTTT
>TRBV7-9|TRBJ1-3|-|-
CASTDGVGNTIYF
TGTGCCAGCACCGACGGGGTTGGAAACACCATATATTTT
>TRBV3-1/TRBV3-2|TRBJ2-7|-|TRBD2
CASSLGTSGTVEQYF
TGTGCCAGCAGCCTCGGGACTAGCGGGACGGTAGAGCAGTACTTC
>TRBV2|TRBJ2-2|-|TRBD2
CASSELAGYTGELFF
TGTGCCAGCAGCGAACTAGCGGGATACACCGGGGAGCTGTTTTTT
>TRBV30|TRBJ1-4|-|TRBD1
CAWRQGATNEKLFF
TGTGCCTGGCGACAGGGCGCAACTAATGAAAAACTGTTTTTT
>TRBV19|TRBJ1-5|-|TRBD1
CASSVRGYGSNQPQHF
TGTGCCAGTAGTGTCAGGGGGTACGGTAGCAATCAGCCCCAGCATTTT
>TRBV7-9|TRBJ2-3|-|TRBD2
CASSFPSGGGTDTQYF
TGTGCCAGCAGCTTCCCGAGCGGGGGAGGCACAGATACGCAGTATTTT
>TRBV3-1/TRBV3-2|TRBJ1-2|-|-
CASSQDSSGRHGYTF
TGTGCCAGCAGCCAAGACAGTTCAGGGAGGCATGGCTACACCTTC
>TRBV2|TRBJ1-2|few|-
CASTKIGGYGYTF
TGTGCCAGCACCAAAATCGGAGGGTATGGCTACACCTTC